Listed here are 9 T cell receptor beta chains from one sample, sequenced in a study of blood T cell repertoires in COVID-19. Sequencing used immunoSEQ multiplex PCR; TCRdb keeps in-frame clones, though not all of them. The profile shows about 87,000 clones, less than 80% of them singletons. The sequenced material came from peripheral blood. Receptor source: a woman in her forties or fifties with acute or convalescent COVID-19.

Only a few counts were recorded for this clone. J is TRBJ2-5 and V is TRBV27; no firm D call. Germline CDR1 is MNHEY and CDR2 is SMNVEV (reference sequence). Trimming removed 4 bases from V and 5 bases from J, with 17 bases in between. The CDR3 extends over 15 amino acids. CDR3 sequence reads: CASSSSLRGIETQYF. In DNA, the CDR3 is TGTGCCAGCAGTTCAAGTCTCCGCGGCATCGAGACCCAGTACTTC.

The chain couples TRBV2 to TRBJ2-1; D perhaps matches TRBD2 (5 bases). Germline V lookup: CDR1 SNHLY, CDR2 FYNNEI. The germline V and J ends were trimmed by 1 base and 2 bases, with 12 bases remaining between them. The CDR3 runs to 16 residues. DNA of the CDR3: TGTGCCAGCAGTGAAGACACTAGGTTAACCTACAATGAGCAGTTCTTC. This encodes CASSEDTRLTYNEQFF.

V gene TRBV7-3 combines with J gene TRBJ2-1; 11 positions match TRBD1. In germline, CDR1 is SGHTA, CDR2 FQGTGA. The CDR3 totals 14 residues. V gave up 6 bases and J gave up 8 bases; unmatched junction bases: 6. Here the CDR3 reads CASSRGQGAHEQFF. CDR3 DNA: TGTGCCAGCAGTCGCGGACAGGGGGCTCATGAGCAGTTCTTC.

The chain employs TRBV2 and TRBJ1-4, with D hard to call. This CDR3 has 15 residues. Germline loops: CDR1 SNHLY, CDR2 FYNNEI. V lost 6 bases to trimming and J lost 7 bases, with 18 bases between them. The CDR3 DNA follows: TGTGCCAGCAGGGGTCAGCAGAGAGCGAGTGAAAAACTGTTTTTT. It yields the protein CASRGQQRASEKLFF.

The V and J genes are TRBV15 and TRBJ2-7; D is unclear. The CDR3 extends over 16 amino acids. V was trimmed by 1 base and J by 1 base, leaving 14 bases between them. Per germline, CDR1 LNHNV and CDR2 YYDKDF (reference sequence). The CDR3 DNA follows: TGTGCCACCAGCAGAGCTAAGGAATTGAGGTCCTACGAGCAGTACTTC. It translates to CATSRAKELRSYEQYF.

The genes are TRBV30 and TRBJ2-5; 8 nucleotides agree with TRBD2. Germline CDR1 and CDR2: GTSNPN and SVGIG (reference sequence). This CDR3 is built from 16 residues. V was pared by 3 bases and J by 1 base, with 10 bases of the junction left unmatched. CDR3 protein: CAWSQFPGGVQETQYF. CDR3 DNA: TGTGCCTGGAGCCAATTCCCCGGGGGGGTCCAAGAGACCCAGTACTTC.

The chain carries TRBV24-1 and TRBJ2-5; 11 bases are shared with TRBD1. From germline, CDR1 is KGHDR and CDR2 SFDVKD. This CDR3 is 15 amino acids long. CDR3 residues: CATAGQGVSEETQYF. The CDR3 DNA sequence: TGTGCTACAGCGGGACAGGGGGTATCCGAAGAGACCCAGTACTTC.

Written as DNA, the CDR3 is TGTGCCAGCTCACCACGACTAGCGGGGGAATCCTACAATGAGCAGTTCTTC. Protein sequence: CASSPRLAGESYNEQFF. This chain connects TRBV18 to TRBJ2-1; 12 nucleotides match TRBD2. With V trimmed by 1 base and J by 1 base, 2 bases remained unmatched. Germline V gene lookup returns CDR1 KGHSH and CDR2 LQKENI. This CDR3 contains 17 residues.

The rearrangement links TRBV15 to TRBJ1-2; TRBD1 is a possible D gene (5 bases). Trimming shortened V by 5 bases and J by 0 bases, and 10 bases separated the two germline ends. From germline, CDR1 is LNHNV and CDR2 YYDKDF (reference sequence). The CDR3 consists of 14 residues. The CDR3: CATSAGGANYGYTF. The CDR3 DNA sequence: TGTGCCACCAGCGCCGGGGGGGCTAACTATGGCTACACCTTC. Drawing the rest from reference TRBV15 and TRBJ1-2, the complete variable domain is DAMVIQNPRYQVTQFGKPVTLSCSQTLNHNVMYWYQQKSSQAPKLLFHYYDKDFNNEADTPDNFQSRRPNTSFCFLDIRSPGLGDTAMYLCATSAGGANYGYTFGSGTRLTVV.